This T cell receptor (beta chain) was identified in a study of blood T cell repertoires in COVID-19. Whole-study context: COVID-19 samples from acute and convalescent phases originated in the United States, Italy and Spain.

In the authors' methods: Estimated nucleated cell counts came from reference gene primer amplification. Clones were sequenced by immunoSEQ multiplex PCR, and TCRdb holds only the in-frame ones, with some missing. The V and J calls and clone size are taken from that table; D and trimming were inferred from the DNA. The sample lists about 230,000 clones; over 70% were seen once. J gave up 5 bases and V 3 bases, and 5 bases lay outside the gene matches. Germline V gene lookup returns CDR1 SGHRS and CDR2 YFSETQ. The CDR3 spans 14 residues. This clonotype was sampled from a man aged 40-50 years with acute or convalescent COVID-19. The chain has TRBV5-1 and TRBJ2-1; 7 bases align to TRBD2. The specimen was peripheral blood. In nucleotides, the CDR3 is TGCGCCAGCAGCTCGAGCGGGATCGACAATGAGCAGTTCTTC. This encodes CASSSSGIDNEQFF.